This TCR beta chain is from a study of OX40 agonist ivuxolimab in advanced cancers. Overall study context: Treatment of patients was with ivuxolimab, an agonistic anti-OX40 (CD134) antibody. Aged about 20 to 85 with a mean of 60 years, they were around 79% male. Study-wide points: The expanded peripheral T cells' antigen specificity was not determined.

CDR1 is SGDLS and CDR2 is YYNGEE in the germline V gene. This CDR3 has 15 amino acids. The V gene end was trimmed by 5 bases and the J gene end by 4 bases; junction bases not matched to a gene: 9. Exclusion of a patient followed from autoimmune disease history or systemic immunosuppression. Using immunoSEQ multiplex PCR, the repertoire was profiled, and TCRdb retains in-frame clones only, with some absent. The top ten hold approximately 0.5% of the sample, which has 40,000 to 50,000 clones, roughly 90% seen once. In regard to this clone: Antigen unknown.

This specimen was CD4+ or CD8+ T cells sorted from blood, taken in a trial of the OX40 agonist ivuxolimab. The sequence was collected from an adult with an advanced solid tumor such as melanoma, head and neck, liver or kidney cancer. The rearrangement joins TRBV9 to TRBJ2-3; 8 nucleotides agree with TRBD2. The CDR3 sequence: CASSLKTSVPDTQYF. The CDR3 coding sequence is TGTGCCAGCAGTTTGAAGACTAGCGTCCCAGATACGCAGTATTTT.